Below, 30 T cell receptor beta chains from the same sample are listed, as sequenced in a study of CXCR4 blockade with PD-1 therapy in pancreatic cancer. Profiling relied on immunoSEQ multiplex PCR, and the TCRdb table lists in-frame clones only, not all of them. Of about 700 clones listed, roughly 30% are singletons. Sequenced input: tumor tissue. Receptors were obtained from a human donor with pancreatic ductal adenocarcinoma.

The chain carries TRBV18 and TRBJ2-2, with a weak D call TRBD2 (5 bases). V was clipped by 6 bases and J by 4 bases, with 9 bases between them. CDR1 is KGHSH and CDR2 is LQKENI in the germline V gene. This CDR3 region has 13 residues. The CDR3 spells CASSRDSTGELFF. The DNA of the CDR3 is TGTGCCAGCTCTCGGGATAGCACCGGGGAGCTGTTTTTT.

This clone was observed a single time. The CDR3 DNA is TGTGCCAGCAGTGAGGCAAATTCGCAGGGCGGTTCTGGAAACATTCAGTACTTC. Residues: CASSEANSQGGSGNIQYF. The rearrangement uses TRBV25-1 and TRBJ2-4, with a tentative D call TRBD1 (5 bases). V lost 3 bases and J lost 6, with 24 bases in between. Germline-derived CDR1 and CDR2 are MGHDK and SYGVNS. This CDR3 is built from 18 residues.

This chain joins TRBV18 and TRBJ1-1, with D possibly TRBD1 on 6 matching bases. This CDR3 region has 14 residues. Germline V gene lookup returns CDR1 KGHSH and CDR2 LQKENI. The V end was cut by 3 bases, the J end by 3 bases, with 11 bases between. DNA for the CDR3: TGTGCCAGCTCACCGCAGGGGAGAGACACTGAAGCTTTCTTT. Encoded protein: CASSPQGRDTEAFF.

The rearrangement joins TRBV6-7 to TRBJ2-7, with D possibly TRBD2 on 7 matching bases. TRBV6-7 is noted as an ORF with a role that remains uncertain. V shed 5 bases and J shed 0 bases, with 14 bases lying between them. The CDR3 length is 15 residues. The CDR3 sequence: CASSEERGGSYEQYF. CDR3 nucleotides: TGTGCCAGCAGTGAAGAAAGGGGGGGCTCCTACGAGCAGTACTTC.

The rearrangement links TRBV19 to TRBJ2-7; TRBD1 matches at 7 bases. The CDR3 is 14 amino acids. Germline CDR1 LNHDA, CDR2 SQIVND (reference sequence). The J segment lost 3 bases and the V segment lost 5 bases, leaving 7 bases of the junction unmatched. The CDR3 reads CASSYRDSDYEQYF. CDR3 bases: TGTGCCAGTAGTTACCGGGACAGTGACTACGAGCAGTACTTC.

The sample holds a few counts of this clone. This chain connects TRBV1 to TRBJ1-5. TRBV1 is assigned pseudogene status. This CDR3 is 15 amino acids long. CDR3 in amino acids: CTSSQAGKSNQPQHF. The CDR3, as DNA: TGCACCAGCAGCCAAGCCGGGAAGAGCAATCAGCCCCAGCATTTT.

The chain is built from TRBV14 and TRBJ1-3; tentatively, D is TRBD1 (6 bases). The ends were cut back, 4 bases at V and 0 bases at J, with 16 bases in the middle. Germline V gives CDR1 SGHDN, CDR2 FVKESK. The CDR3 length is 17 residues. In nucleotides, the CDR3 is TGTGCCAGCAGCCCGGACAGTCGCCTTTTCTCTGGAAACACCATATATTTT. It specifies CASSPDSRLFSGNTIYF.

This clone has more than one count but fewer than ten. The gene calls are TRBV1 and TRBJ2-2; the DNA was not compared with TRBD1, the D call given in the table. TRBV1 constitutes a pseudogene. The CDR3 sequence is 14 residues long. For the CDR3, the DNA is TGCGCCAGCAGATGGGACAGGTATACCGGGGAGCTGTTTTTT. Its protein is CASRWDRYTGELFF.

This rearrangement joins TRBV6-8 to TRBJ1-3; D not certain. The germline V and J ends were trimmed by 7 bases and 8 bases, with 12 bases remaining between them. This CDR3 region has 12 residues. Germline V gives CDR1 MNHGY, CDR2 SAAAGT. Here the CDR3 reads CASIAPSHTIYF. CDR3 DNA sequence: TGTGCCAGCATAGCCCCCTCCCACACCATATATTTT.

The chain is built from TRBV19 and TRBJ2-1; D might be TRBD2 (6 bases). V was trimmed by 5 bases and J by 9 bases, leaving 14 bases between them. Germline V gene lookup returns CDR1 LNHDA and CDR2 SQIVND (reference sequence). This CDR3 has 13 residues. The CDR3 nucleotides are TGTGCCAGTAGTCCTACTAGCCCCGGTGAGCAGTTCTTC. As protein: CASSPTSPGEQFF.

CDR3 DNA sequence: TGTGCCAGCAGTGGAGGCGGGGGATCCCAGCCCCAGCATTTT. Amino acid sequence: CASSGGGGSQPQHF. The chain employs TRBV7-1 and TRBJ1-5; a possible D gene is TRBD1 (5 bases). TRBV7-1 counts as an open reading frame of uncertain function. The V and J ends lost 6 bases and 7 bases respectively, with 16 bases between them. This CDR3 is 14 amino acids long.

Relative to its sample, this clone is hyperexpanded. The chain carries TRBV6-8 and TRBJ2-1; D gene uncertain. This CDR3 is 17 amino acids long. Germline loops: CDR1 MNHGY, CDR2 SAAAGT. V lost 6 bases and J 0 bases, leaving 18 bases between the germline ends. In DNA, the CDR3 is TGTGCCAGCAGCCTTCGGGCAGCTTATTCCTCCTACAATGAGCAGTTCTTC. Protein sequence: CASSLRAAYSSYNEQFF.

The chain combines TRBV29-1 with TRBJ2-5; D ambiguous. The CDR3 has 14 amino acids. Trimming cost V 3 bases and J 2 bases, with 13 bases left between them. Germline V gene data show CDR1 as SQVTM and CDR2 as ANQGSEA. Written as DNA, the CDR3 is TGCAGCGTTGAGTTCAGAGTAGAACAAGAGACCCAGTACTTC. Amino acid sequence: CSVEFRVEQETQYF.

This clone has a handful of counts. The V gene is TRBV11-3, the J gene TRBJ2-7; 12 nucleotides match TRBD2. The trim removed 5 bases at V and 0 bases at J, leaving 14 bases unmatched. Germline assignment: CDR1 SGHNT and CDR2 YENEEA. The CDR3 consists of 19 residues. CDR3 in amino acids: CASSQGLAGPLIDSYEQYF. DNA of the CDR3: TGTGCCAGCAGCCAGGGACTAGCGGGTCCCCTTATCGACTCCTACGAGCAGTACTTC.

This clone showed up just a few times. The chain joins TRBV11-3 to TRBJ1-1; possible D gene TRBD1, 5 bases. The CDR3 loop spans 15 amino acids. Germline CDR1 is SGHNT and CDR2 is YENEEA. V lost 3 bases to trimming and J lost 2 bases, with 13 bases between them. CDR3: CASSFGGPRNTEAFF. In DNA, the CDR3 is TGTGCCAGCAGCTTCGGGGGACCCAGAAACACTGAAGCTTTCTTT.

This clone is medium-sized by share. The chain links TRBV11-3 to TRBJ1-1; TRBD1 matches at 8 bases. The CDR3 totals 15 residues. The ends lost 3 bases at V and 4 bases at J; junction bases unmatched: 7. From germline, CDR1 is SGHNT and CDR2 YENEEA. CDR3 nucleotides: TGTGCCAGCAGCTTCCGCGGACAGGGAGGCACTGAAGCTTTCTTT. Translation gives CASSFRGQGGTEAFF.

By share, this clone counts as medium-sized (0.01 to 0.1%). V gene TRBV6-8 combines with J gene TRBJ1-6, with a possible D match to TRBD1 (5 bases). Germline V gene sequence: CDR1 MNHGY, CDR2 SAAAGT. The CDR3 totals 14 residues. V was clipped by 9 bases and J by 6 bases, with 15 bases between them. The CDR3 loop reads CASIGQGTNSPLHF. CDR3 sequence (DNA): TGTGCCAGTATAGGGCAGGGAACTAATTCACCCCTCCACTTT.

This chain uses TRBV15 with TRBJ2-3; D unresolved. The CDR3 is made up of 16 amino acids. V was clipped by 2 bases and J by 0 bases, with 12 bases between them. Germline CDR1 reads LNHNV; CDR2 reads YYDKDF (reference sequence). For the CDR3, the DNA is TGTGCCACCAGCAGAAGGGTGTCAGTTAGCACAGATACGCAGTATTTT. Amino acid sequence: CATSRRVSVSTDTQYF.

The rearrangement links TRBV6-8 to TRBJ2-1; no reliable D call. CDR1 MNHGY and CDR2 SAAAGT come from the germline V gene. With 4 bases removed from V and 9 bases from J, the gap between germline ends came to 13 bases. The CDR3 length is 13 residues. The CDR3: CASSSGVVGEQFF. CDR3 in DNA: TGTGCCAGCAGTTCGGGTGTAGTTGGTGAGCAGTTCTTC.

The chain links TRBV28 to TRBJ1-2; TRBD1 matches 11 bases. J gave up 7 bases and V 2 bases, and 6 bases lay outside the gene matches. Per germline, CDR1 MDHEN and CDR2 SYDVKM. CDR3 size: 15 residues. CDR3 nucleotide sequence: TGTGCCAGCAGTTTAACTGGGGGACAGGGGGGTGGCTACACCTTC. As protein: CASSLTGGQGGGYTF.

V and J are TRBV28 and TRBJ1-4, with D unresolved. The length of the CDR3 is 12 residues. The V end was cut by 4 bases, the J end by 4 bases, with 4 bases between. From germline, CDR1 is MDHEN and CDR2 SYDVKM. In nucleotides, the CDR3 is TGTGCCAGCAGTTACTATAATGAAAAACTGTTTTTT. Translation: CASSYYNEKLFF.

In this sample, this clone turned up a few times. The gene calls are TRBV15 and TRBJ2-1; TRBD2 aligns across 10 bases. The CDR3 extends over 17 amino acids. Germline V CDR1 and CDR2: LNHNV, YYDKDF (reference sequence). Trimming took 4 bases from V and 4 from J; bases not matched to a gene: 10. CDR3 loop: CATSTSGGHTNYNEQFF. The CDR3 region has the DNA TGTGCCACCAGCACTAGCGGGGGCCATACGAATTACAATGAGCAGTTCTTC.

In its sample, this clone was seen a few times. V gene TRBV11-3 combines with J gene TRBJ2-3; D remains unclear. Trimming cost V 1 base and J 1 base, with 12 bases left between them. CDR3 length: 16 residues. CDR1 SGHNT and CDR2 YENEEA come from the germline V gene. CDR3 DNA sequence: TGTGCCAGCAGCTTAGTGTTGGGTGGGGGCACAGATACGCAGTATTTT. Amino acid sequence: CASSLVLGGGTDTQYF.

This clone is labeled large (0.1 to 1%). Other DNA sequences from this sample encode an identical CDR3 as well. The CDR3 nucleotides are TGTGCCAGCAGCATCGGACTAGGTGCAGATACGCAGTATTTT. This sequence encodes CASSIGLGADTQYF. The rearrangement joins TRBV11-3 to TRBJ2-3; 7 nucleotides line up with TRBD2. Germline CDR1 SGHNT, CDR2 YENEEA. V dropped 5 bases and J dropped 4; count of bases not matched to a gene: 6. The CDR3 contains 14 residues.

This rearrangement joins TRBV19 to TRBJ2-2; D remains ambiguous. Germline V gene data show CDR1 as LNHDA and CDR2 as SQIVND (reference sequence). Trimming removed 3 bases from V and 13 bases from J, with 18 bases in between. The CDR3 has 14 residues. The chain's CDR3 is CASSMTSRLGMLFF. The CDR3 DNA reads TGTGCCAGTAGTATGACGAGCAGGCTGGGTATGCTGTTTTTT.

The chain couples TRBV19 to TRBJ2-3; D unclear. Germline lookup yields CDR1 LNHDA and CDR2 SQIVND (reference sequence). The V end was cut by 1 base, the J end by 4 bases, with 9 bases between. CDR3 length: 14 residues. CDR3 sequence: CASSIGTWADTQYF. The CDR3 DNA reads as TGTGCCAGTAGTATAGGGACGTGGGCAGATACGCAGTATTTT. The full variable domain, in which reference TRBV19 and TRBJ2-3 provide the parts outside the CDR3, is DGGITQSPKYLFRKEGQNVTLSCEQNLNHDAMYWYRQDPGQGLRLIYYSQIVNDFQKGDIAEGYSVSREKKESFPLTVTSAQKNPTAFYLCASSIGTWADTQYFGPGTRLTVL.

By its share, this clone is large. The chain has TRBV23-1 and TRBJ1-5; 12 positions match TRBD1. TRBV23-1 is an open reading frame, and its role is uncertain. V gave up 6 bases and J gave up 7 bases; unmatched junction bases: 16. The CDR3 runs to 18 residues. The CDR3 loop reads CASSQDRVGTGGDQPQHF. CDR3 nucleotide sequence: TGCGCCAGCAGCCAAGATAGGGTGGGGACAGGGGGCGACCAGCCCCAGCATTTT.

Within the sample, this clone is medium-sized. This chain joins TRBV6-8 and TRBJ2-3; the match to TRBD2 covers 8 bases. V dropped 9 bases and J dropped 3; count of bases not matched to a gene: 14. Germline V lookup: CDR1 MNHGY, CDR2 SAAAGT. This CDR3 spans 16 amino acids. The CDR3 protein is CASSLLPGLGTDTQYF. CDR3 in DNA: TGTGCCAGYAGCCTCCTTCCGGGACTAGGTACAGATACGCAGTATTTT.

This clone was counted between two and nine times. The chain has TRBV27 and TRBJ2-7; 9 bases align to TRBD1. V shed 2 bases, J shed 5 bases, and the junction held 10 bases outside the gene matches. Germline-derived CDR1 and CDR2 are MNHEY and SMNVEV (reference sequence). This CDR3 has 16 amino acids. CDR3 loop: CASSLIPGQGFHEQYF. As DNA, the CDR3 is TGTGCCAGCAGTTTAATACCGGGACAGGGTTTCCACGAGCAGTACTTC.

By sample share, this clone is large (0.1 to 1%). The CDR3 is CASSYQTGGYEQYF. The CDR3 DNA reads as TGTGCCAGCAGCTACCAAACAGGGGGCTACGAGCAGTACTTC. The chain carries TRBV11-3 and TRBJ2-7; the match to TRBD1 covers 8 bases. The ends lost 4 bases at V and 3 bases at J; junction bases unmatched: 5. The CDR3 sequence is 14 residues long. Germline V gene lookup returns CDR1 SGHNT and CDR2 YENEEA.